The 5 T cell receptor beta chains in this list originate from one sample, sequenced in a study of T-cell reconstitution after alpha-beta-depleted transplantation in children. Molecular barcoding with unique molecular identifiers was used for the TCRbeta library. Via MiXCR, TCRdb re-called the PCR reads, giving one row per CDR3 protein. The sample holds a few hundred thousand distinct CDR3 sequences, 11% seen once. The source was PBMCs from the stem cell graft donor, collected from the stem cell graft. The receptors were sampled from a human donor who donated a stem cell graft to a child with acute myeloid leukemia.

In this sample, this clonotype turned up a few times. J is TRBJ1-2 and V is TRBV7-9; D is unresolved. In germline, CDR1 is SEHNR, CDR2 FQNEAQ (reference sequence). V lost 5 bases, J lost 12 bases, and 19 bases lay in between. The CDR3 covers 13 residues. The CDR3 DNA sequence: TGTGCCAGCAGCGCCCTGTCGCAGGCAGTAAACACCTTC. Protein: CASSALSQAVNTF.

This clonotype was seen more than once but under ten times. The chain joins TRBV5-5 to TRBJ2-7, with TRBD2 identical over 11 bases. Trimming removed 4 bases from V and 7 bases from J; junction bases left unmatched: 10. In germline, CDR1 is SGHKS, CDR2 YYEKEE (reference sequence). The CDR3 consists of 15 residues. The CDR3: CASSLLAGGPSEQYF. CDR3 sequence (DNA): TGTGCCAGCAGCCTATTAGCGGGAGGGCCTTCGGAGCAGTACTTC.

This clonotype was counted only a few times. The V gene is TRBV20-1, the J gene TRBJ2-7, with 9 bases fitting TRBD2. V was pared by 5 bases and J by 6 bases, with 11 bases of the junction left unmatched. Germline V gene sequence: CDR1 DFQATT, CDR2 SNEGSKA (reference sequence). This CDR3 comprises 14 residues. The CDR3 DNA reads as TGCAGTGCTCCCCCCCGGGCGGGAGGGATCGAGCAGTACTTC. Protein: CSAPPRAGGIEQYF.

The chain couples TRBV13 to TRBJ2-3; D not certain. V was cut by 5 bases and J by 6 bases, with 12 bases left in between. Germline CDR1 is PRHDT and CDR2 is FYEKMQ (reference sequence). The CDR3 is made up of 13 amino acids. The DNA of the CDR3 is TGTGCCAGCAGCCCCGGAGCAGCCGATACGCAGTATTTT. Protein: CASSPGAADTQYF.

This rearrangement joins TRBV20-1 to TRBJ2-3; 9 bases line up with TRBD2. From germline, CDR1 is DFQATT and CDR2 SNEGSKA (reference sequence). The CDR3 has 14 residues. Unmatched junction bases numbered 5, after V lost 3 bases and J lost 4 bases. CDR3 protein: CSASPLAGPDTQYF. Written as DNA, the CDR3 is TGCAGTGCTAGTCCTCTAGCGGGACCAGATACGCAGTATTTT.